The 20 T cell receptor beta chains presented below share a single source sample, sequenced in a study of graft-versus-host responses after intestinal transplantation. Libraries were prepared by immunoSEQ multiplex PCR; TCRdb keeps only in-frame clonotypes and omits some of them. The top ten clones hold more than 5% of a sample with about 6,400 clones, over 20% of them seen once. The starting material was alloreactive CD4+ T cells from a mixed lymphocyte reaction culture, obtained before transplantation. Regarding subset: CFSE-low proliferating T cells sorted from roughly six-day pre-transplant mixed lymphocyte reaction (GvH or HvG direction). These receptors originate from a human patient who was an organ donor for intestinal transplantation.

This clone has a handful of counts. The V call is TRBV11-3, the J call TRBJ1-5; no clear D. CDR3 size: 13 residues. Germline lookup yields CDR1 SGHNT and CDR2 YENEEA. V was trimmed by 5 bases and J by 11 bases, leaving 16 bases between them. The CDR3 region has the DNA TGTGCCAGCAGCCCCTGGAGAAAATCAGCCCAGCATTTT. Amino acid sequence: CASSPWRKSAQHF.

This chain connects TRBV5-1 to TRBJ1-2; tentatively, D is TRBD1 (6 bases). V was cut by 0 bases and J by 3 bases, with 6 bases left in between. The CDR3 loop spans 13 amino acids. The germline gives CDR1 SGHRS, CDR2 YFSETQ. Here the CDR3 reads CASSLDRDYGYTF. Written as DNA, the CDR3 is TGCGCCAGCAGCTTGGACAGGGACTATGGCTACACCTTC.

This clone came up a few times. J is TRBJ1-2 and V is TRBV6-6; unclear D gene. The CDR3 totals 14 residues. From germline, CDR1 is MNHNY and CDR2 SVGAGI (reference sequence). V was cut by 2 bases and J by 2 bases, with 9 bases left in between. The CDR3 loop reads CASSYQRANYGYTF. CDR3 in DNA: TGTGCCAGCAGTTACCAAAGGGCAAACTATGGCTACACCTTC.

This clone is labeled as large (0.1 to 1%). This sequence joins TRBV11-2 and TRBJ1-2; D possibly corresponds to TRBD1 (5 bases). CDR1 is SGHAT, CDR2 FQNNGV, per germline. Trimming pared 6 bases from V and 5 bases from J, leaving 13 bases between. This CDR3 contains 13 residues. The CDR3 here is CASRRQGGYGYTF. The CDR3 nucleotides read TGTGCCAGCAGGAGGCAGGGAGGGTATGGCTACACCTTC.

V and J are TRBV6-6 and TRBJ1-2; D possibly corresponds to TRBD1 (6 bases). This CDR3 spans 12 amino acids. The V gene's germline CDR1 is MNHNY and CDR2 SVGAGI (reference sequence). Trimming removed 8 bases at V and 1 base at J, with 8 bases between. CDR3 sequence: CASGTLNYGYTF. The CDR3 nucleotides read TGTGCCAGCGGGACACTTAACTATGGCTACACCTTC.

In its sample, this clone ranks as large (0.1 to 1%). V is TRBV30 and J is TRBJ1-4, with unresolved D. In germline, CDR1 is GTSNPN, CDR2 SVGIG (reference sequence). This CDR3 contains 13 residues. V gave up 1 base and J gave up 6 bases, with 9 bases separating them. The CDR3 is CAWSAGWYEKLFF. Written as DNA, the CDR3 is TGTGCCTGGAGTGCTGGTTGGTATGAAAAACTGTTTTTT.

This clone is medium-sized (0.01 to 0.1%) within its sample. This rearrangement joins TRBV4-3 to TRBJ1-1, with 7 positions matching TRBD1. The CDR3 consists of 13 residues. Germline loops: CDR1 LGHNA, CDR2 YSLEER. Trimming cost V 5 bases and J 3 bases; bases outside gene matches: 3. The CDR3 loop reads CASSYTGDTEAFF. The CDR3 nucleotides read TGCGCCAGCAGCTATACAGGGGACACTGAAGCTTTCTTT.

This chain joins TRBV6-8 and TRBJ2-7; possible D gene TRBD2, 5 bases. The V gene lost 5 bases and the J gene lost 4 bases, with 6 bases spanning the gap. The CDR3 is 11 amino acids. Germline CDR1 and CDR2: MNHGY and SAAAGT. This chain's CDR3 is CASSEGYEQYF. In DNA, the CDR3 is TGTGCCAGCAGTGAGGGATACGAGCAGTACTTC.

This clone was counted only a few times. J is TRBJ2-2 and V is TRBV6-8; D unresolved. Germline lookup yields CDR1 MNHGY and CDR2 SAAAGT. Trimming took 5 bases from V and 4 from J, leaving 11 bases between them. This CDR3 has 14 residues. The CDR3 here is CASSELVVTGELFF. The CDR3 nucleotides are TGTGCCAGCAGTGAACTCGTTGTCACCGGGGAGCTGTTTTTT.

Details on this clone: A read error likely explains this, since a far larger clone differs by one base. At the DNA level, this CDR3 is encoded by other sequences in the same sample as well. This chain connects TRBV19 to TRBJ2-7; TRBD1 might be the D (7 bases). The CDR3 covers 13 residues. V was trimmed by 10 bases and J by 7 bases, leaving 20 bases between them. Germline loops: CDR1 LNHDA, CDR2 SQIVND (reference sequence). CDR3 nucleotide sequence: TGTGCCACTCGAAGTGGGACAGCGGGTGAGCAGTACTTC. Amino acids: CATRSGTAGEQYF. Complete variable domain (other parts from reference TRBV19 and TRBJ2-7): DGGITQSPKYLFRKEGQNVTLSCEQNLNHDAMYWYRQDPGQGLRLIYYSQIVNDFQKGDIAEGYSVSREKKESFPLTVTSAQKNPTAFYLCATRSGTAGEQYFGPGTRLTVT.

V gene TRBV14 combines with J gene TRBJ1-6; D is unresolved. Germline V gene data show CDR1 as SGHDN and CDR2 as FVKESK. Between the trimmed V and J ends, which lost 2 bases and 13 bases, there was a span of 12 bases. The CDR3 contains 13 residues. CDR3: CASSQLPGSPLHF. The CDR3 nucleotides are TGTGCCAGCAGCCAACTCCCGGGTTCGCCCCTCCACTTT.

The sample holds a few counts of this clone. The chain is built from TRBV7-2 and TRBJ1-2; D ambiguous. The germline gives CDR1 SGHTA, CDR2 FQGNSA. V lost 1 base and J 4 bases, leaving 7 bases between the germline ends. The length of the CDR3 is 13 residues. The CDR3: CASSLVTGYGYTF. CDR3 DNA sequence: TGTGCCAGCAGCTTAGTTACCGGCTATGGCTACACCTTC.

Within the sample, this clone is large. The chain employs TRBV18 and TRBJ1-1, with no clear D. The CDR3 length is 15 residues. Germline CDR1 and CDR2: KGHSH and LQKENI. V lost 2 bases and J lost 1, with 11 bases in between. CDR3 loop: CASSPMTAPNTEAFF. CDR3 sequence (DNA): TGTGCCAGCTCACCAATGACCGCCCCGAACACTGAAGCTTTCTTT.

Within the sample, this clone is medium-sized. This chain connects TRBV6-5 to TRBJ1-4, with D uncertain. Trimming removed 2 bases from V and 0 bases from J, with 10 bases in between. CDR1 is MNHEY, CDR2 SVGAGI, per germline. The CDR3 is 16 residues long. CDR3 DNA sequence: TGTGCCAGCAGTTACCCTCATAGGGCAACTAATGAAAAACTGTTTTTT. Its translation: CASSYPHRATNEKLFF.

Remarks on this clone: A read error may account for a junction end that differs from germline. This rearrangement joins TRBV5-1 to TRBJ1-4; D is unresolved. The CDR3 length is 17 residues. Germline V CDR1 and CDR2: SGHRS, YFSETQ. The CDR3 loop is CASSLAKVSRTNEKLLF. CDR3 DNA sequence: TGCGCCAGCAGCTTGGCCAAGGTTTCCCGGACTAACGAAAAACTGCTTTTT.

This chain uses TRBV6-5 with TRBJ2-7; D is possibly TRBD1 (6 bases). Germline CDR1 and CDR2: MNHEY and SVGAGI. Trimming removed 6 bases from V and 0 bases from J, with 15 bases in between. The CDR3 loop spans 15 amino acids. CDR3 in DNA: TGTGCCAGCAGATCTCCAGGACAGTCCTCCTACGAGCAGTACTTC. Residues: CASRSPGQSSYEQYF.

The chain uses TRBV6-6 and TRBJ2-7, with TRBD2 identical over 10 bases. The germline V gene encodes CDR1 MNHNY and CDR2 SVGAGI (reference sequence). The J segment lost 9 bases and the V segment lost 6 bases, leaving 11 bases of the junction unmatched. CDR3 length: 14 residues. The CDR3 nucleotides are TGTGCCAGCAGACCACTAGCGGGGCCTAGGGGGCAGTACTTC. This sequence encodes CASRPLAGPRGQYF.

This clone turned up a few times. The chain employs TRBV4-3 and TRBJ2-7; TRBD1 aligns across 8 bases. The CDR3 loop spans 13 amino acids. With 3 bases clipped from V and 6 bases from J, the junction kept 4 bases outside the gene matches. Germline CDR1 reads LGHNA; CDR2 reads YSLEER. The CDR3 loop is CASSHGRGREQYF. The CDR3 DNA is TGCGCCAGCAGCCATGGCAGGGGGCGCGAGCAGTACTTC.

The V and J genes are TRBV7-6 and TRBJ1-2, with a possible D match to TRBD1 (5 bases). In germline, CDR1 is SGHVS, CDR2 FNYEAQ. V dropped 2 bases and J dropped 1 base, with 14 bases sitting between them. This CDR3 has 16 residues. CDR3 amino acids: CASSLNPGGFNYGYTF. The CDR3, as DNA: TGTGCCAGCAGCTTAAACCCCGGGGGGTTTAACTATGGCTACACCTTC.

The gene calls are TRBV7-9 and TRBJ1-2, with D perhaps TRBD1 (5 bases). Germline values: CDR1 SEHNR, CDR2 FQNEAQ (reference sequence). Trimming shortened V by 5 bases and J by 0 bases, and 22 bases separated the two germline ends. The CDR3 is 18 residues long. CDR3 amino acids: CASSQRGWDWDTNYGYTF. DNA for the CDR3: TGTGCCAGCAGCCAGAGGGGTTGGGACTGGGATACTAACTATGGCTACACCTTC. The whole variable domain, remainder taken from reference TRBV7-9 and TRBJ1-2, is DTGVSQNPRHKITKRGQNVTFRCDPISEHNRLYWYRQTLGQGPEFLTYFQNEAQLEKSRLLSDRFSAERPKGSFSTLEIQRTEQGDSAMYLCASSQRGWDWDTNYGYTFGSGTRLTVV.